These T cell receptor beta chains were read from a single sample in a study of cytomegalovirus exposure and HLA in healthy donors. The data were produced by immunoSEQ multiplex PCR, yet TCRdb's version contains in-frame clones alone and is incomplete. This sample yields 150,000 or so clones, of which 81% are seen a single time; around 4.7% belongs to the top ten. The specimen was PBMCs. The source is a woman between 18 and 29 years old in good health and CMV-seropositive. Each CDR3 is given with its conserved first and last residue. A D gene is named only where the DNA matches it firmly. The size of a clone is reported for some rows only, either as once, few or many, or as a class for expanded clones.

TRBD2 TRBJ2-5 TRBV15 . TGTGCCACCCGTAGTCTAGCGGGGTTGGCGACCCAGTACTTC CATRSLAGLATQYF
. TRBJ2-3 TRBV7-3 . TGTGCCAGCAGCTCAAGACTAGGCGCCACAGATACGCAGTATTTT CASSSRLGATDTQYF
TRBD2 TRBJ2-7 TRBV11-2 . TGTGCCAGACCCCTAGAGCGGGGGGGTCCCTTGTCCTACGAGCAGTACTTC CARPLERGGPLSYEQYF
TRBD1 TRBJ2-2 TRBV11-2 . TGTGCCAGCAGCTCGCGGACAGGGGACACCGGGGAGCTGTTTTTT CASSSRTGDTGELFF
. TRBJ2-1 TRBV2 . TGTGCCAGCTGCCTAAATGGGCAGGATGAGCAGTTCTTC CASCLNGQDEQFF
TRBD2 TRBJ2-7 TRBV6-4 once TGTGCCAGCAGTTACTCGACTAGCGGCTACGAGCAGTACTTC CASSYSTSGYEQYF
. TRBJ1-2 TRBV7-2 few TGTGCCAGCAGCTTGGCGGGGCCTCGTCGGAAGGGCTACACCTTC CASSLAGPRRKGYTF
TRBD1 TRBJ2-5 TRBV7-9 . TGTGCCAGCAGCTCTTCCAGGGGGCTTACGGAGACCCAGTACTTC CASSSSRGLTETQYF
. TRBJ2-5 TRBV4-2 few TGTGCCAGCAGCCAATCGAGGGGGAACCAAGAGACCCAGTACTTC CASSQSRGNQETQYF
. TRBJ1-1 TRBV11-3 . TGTGCCAGCAGCCCCTTGGACAAAACCACTGAAGCTTTCTTT CASSPLDKTTEAFF
TRBD1 TRBJ2-7 TRBV18 . TGTGCCAGCTCACGACAGGGTCGGGAGCAGTACTTC CASSRQGREQYF
. TRBJ2-3 TRBV5-4 . TGTGCCAGCAGCGCGGAGAGGAGTTCCACAGATACGCAGTATTTT CASSAERSSTDTQYF
. TRBJ2-3 TRBV4-2 once TGTGCCAGCAGCCAACTCTCTTCAGATACGCAGTATTTT CASSQLSSDTQYF
. TRBJ1-3 TRBV5-1 . TGCGCCAGCAGCTTGGATATAGGAAACACCATATATTTT CASSLDIGNTIYF
TRBD1 TRBJ1-2 TRBV28 . TGTGCCAGCAGTTTAATTTCCGGGACAGTCTATGGCTACACCTTC CASSLISGTVYGYTF
TRBD1 TRBJ2-2 TRBV18 . TGTGCCAGCTCAGTTACAGGGGACGTTAGCACCGGGGAGCTGTTTTTT CASSVTGDVSTGELFF
TRBD2 TRBJ2-1 TRBV11-3 . TGTGCCAGCAGCCCAGGACTAGCGGGGGTTTCCTACAATGAGCAGTTCTTC CASSPGLAGVSYNEQFF
TRBD1 TRBJ1-4 TRBV19 . TGTGCCAGTAGGGGACAGGCAACTAATGAAAAACTGTTTTTT CASRGQATNEKLFF
. TRBJ2-7 TRBV7-9 . TGTGCCAGCAGCTTAGTGGGGAGCTCCTACGAGCAGTACTTC CASSLVGSSYEQYF
TRBD1 TRBJ1-2 TRBV2 . TGTGCCAGCAGTTCCACAGGGGGCAACTATGGCTACACCTTC CASSSTGGNYGYTF
. TRBJ2-7 TRBV2 . TGTGCCAGCAGTGTCCGGGACACCTTCTCCTACGAGCAGTACTTC CASSVRDTFSYEQYF
. TRBJ2-5 TRBV28 once TGTGCCAGCAGTGTCCACCCCAAACAGGGCCAGTACTTC CASSVHPKQGQYF
. TRBJ2-5 TRBV11-1 . TGTGCCAGCAGCGGCGGACTGAGCGGGGAGACCCAGTACTTC CASSGGLSGETQYF
. TRBJ2-1 TRBV7-5 . TGTGCCAGAAGGCGGGGGGGCAATGAGCAGTTCTTC CARRRGGNEQFF
. TRBJ1-3 TRBV2 . TGTGCCAGCATTGGGGTGCCACCGGGACACATACTCTCTGGAAACACCATATATTTT CASIGVPPGHILSGNTIYF
. TRBJ1-5 TRBV15 few TGTGCCACCAGCAGAGATCTGGGCAGGGGCGATCAGCCCCAGCATTTT CATSRDLGRGDQPQHF
. TRBJ2-5 TRBV4-3 . TGCGCCAGCAGCCAAGATCTGGGCCGGCGAGAGACCCAGTACTTC CASSQDLGRRETQYF
TRBD1 TRBJ2-5 TRBV4-1 . TGCGCCAGCAGCCTCCTACAGGGGGAGACCCAGTACTTC CASSLLQGETQYF
TRBD2 TRBJ2-1 TRBV9 once TGTGCCAGCAGCGTCGGGGTAGCGGGGGGAGACAATGAGCAGTTCTTC CASSVGVAGGDNEQFF
TRBD1 TRBJ2-2 TRBV9 few TGTGCCAGCAGCGGGACAGGGGTAAAGGTTCCGGCCGGGGAGCTGTTTTTT CASSGTGVKVPAGELFF
TRBD2 TRBJ2-3 TRBV19 once TGTGCCAGTAGTATGGTCGGGGGGGGGTCAGATACGCAGTATTTT CASSMVGGGSDTQYF
. TRBJ1-2 TRBV23-1 . TGCGCCAGCAGTCAATCGTGTAGGGGACAAGGATTTAACTATGGCTACACCTTC CASSQSCRGQGFNYGYTF
. TRBJ2-5 TRBV30 . TGTGCCTGCACGTCCGTACAGGGATTCCAAGAGACCCAGTACTTC CACTSVQGFQETQYF
. TRBJ1-1 TRBV27 . TGTGCCAGCAGTTGGGGGGGGGCTTTGAACACTGAAGCTTTCTTT CASSWGGALNTEAFF
TRBD1 TRBJ2-7 TRBV5-1 few TGCGCCAGCAGCTTGCTAGGGGGCACCTACGAGCAGTACTTC CASSLLGGTYEQYF
. TRBJ2-7 TRBV27 . TGTGCCAGCAGTTTAAGCTGGGGGCAGGGTGTCTCCTACGAGCAGTACTTC CASSLSWGQGVSYEQYF
TRBD2 TRBJ2-5 TRBV2 . TGTGCCAGCAGTGCCCTTAGACTAGCGGGGGAGACCCAGTACTTC CASSALRLAGETQYF
. TRBJ2-2 TRBV11-3 . TGTGCCAGCAGCCCCCTGGGAGGTACGAACACCGGGGAGCTGTTTTTT CASSPLGGTNTGELFF
. TRBJ2-2 TRBV5-1 . TGCGCCAGCAGCTTGGTCCAGGGCGGTATCGGGGAGCTGTTTTTT CASSLVQGGIGELFF
. TRBJ1-2 TRBV6-5 . TGTGCCAGCAGTCCGCCTGTTGACAGAGCCTATGGCTACACCTTC CASSPPVDRAYGYTF
. TRBJ1-3 TRBV5-1 . TGCGCCAGCAGTAACCGGGACAAGGGTGTTACAAGCTCTGGAAACACCATATATTTT CASSNRDKGVTSSGNTIYF